These 3 T cell receptor beta chains came from one sample sequenced in a study of identical twins. TCRdb itself ran the 5' RACE reads through MiXCR, one entry per CDR3 protein. The table shows approximately 590,000 distinct CDR3 sequences, with just under 10% occurring only once. These records were also assigned to another study, of yellow fever vaccine responses in identical twins.

The sequencing input was PBMCs. Source of these receptors: a woman aged 18 to 35 in good health.

There are many counts of this clonotype. The V and J genes are TRBV7-9 and TRBJ1-2; D not certain. CDR1 is SEHNR, CDR2 FQNEAQ, per germline (reference sequence). The ends were cut back, 3 bases at V and 8 bases at J, with 13 bases in the middle. This CDR3 has 13 amino acids. The CDR3 is CASSFDTPQGYTF. For the CDR3, the DNA is TGTGCCAGCAGCTTTGACACCCCCCAAGGCTACACCTTC.

This clonotype has a count of ten or more. The rearrangement joins TRBV29-1 to TRBJ1-1, with D perhaps TRBD1 (5 bases). Germline CDR1 and CDR2: SQVTM and ANQGSEA. Trimming removed 4 bases from V and 3 bases from J, with 12 bases in between. This CDR3 region has 13 residues. The CDR3 DNA sequence: TGCAGCGTTGGGGTGCAGGGCCACACTGAAGCTTTCTTT. This gives the protein CSVGVQGHTEAFF.

V gene TRBV4-1 combines with J gene TRBJ2-3, with D perhaps matching TRBD1 (6 bases). Germline V lookup: CDR1 MGHRA, CDR2 YSYEKL. Deletions cut 3 bases from V and 5 bases from J, with 21 bases between. The CDR3 extends over 17 amino acids. CDR3 bases: TGCGCCAGCAGCCAGCCTTGGTGGGGAGTACAGGGAGATACGCAGTATTTT. Its translation: CASSQPWWGVQGDTQYF.